This passage covers 10 T cell receptor beta chains from one sample sequenced in a study of shared clonotypes between healthy human individuals. Clones were sequenced by immunoSEQ multiplex PCR, and TCRdb holds only the in-frame ones, with some missing. Seen here are over 2 million clones, roughly 94% observed once, and the top ten hold 0.13%. The sample comprised naive CD4+ T cells sorted from blood. Subset: CD45RA+ positively selected. The receptors were gathered from a man between 18 and 29 years old in good health.

This chain joins TRBV5-5 and TRBJ2-5; 7 nucleotides match TRBD1. Germline V gene sequence: CDR1 SGHKS, CDR2 YYEKEE (reference sequence). The CDR3 runs 12 residues. The V and J ends lost 7 bases and 7 bases, in that order; junction bases with no gene match: 7. The CDR3 spells CASRDSVGTQYF. The CDR3 nucleotides read TGTGCCAGCCGGGACAGTGTTGGGACCCAGTACTTC.

V gene TRBV7-2 combines with J gene TRBJ2-2; TRBD2 matches at 10 bases. Germline V lookup: CDR1 SGHTA, CDR2 FQGNSA. The CDR3 runs to 16 residues. V gave up 6 bases and J gave up 5 bases; unmatched junction bases: 9. The chain's CDR3 is CASRVLAGVQTGELFF. CDR3 sequence (DNA): TGTGCCAGCAGGGTTCTAGCGGGAGTTCAAACCGGGGAGCTGTTTTTT.

CDR3 DNA sequence: TGTGCCAGTAGTATAGGGACAGGGTTAAACATTCAGTACTTC. Its translation: CASSIGTGLNIQYF. The chain employs TRBV19 and TRBJ2-4, with TRBD1 matching over 8 bases. CDR3 length: 14 amino acids. Germline loops: CDR1 LNHDA, CDR2 SQIVND (reference sequence). J lost 6 bases, V lost 1 base, and 2 bases had no gene match.

The rearrangement uses TRBV19 and TRBJ1-2; the D is unclear. The CDR3 is 13 amino acids. The V gene lost 3 bases and the J gene lost 1 base, with 6 bases spanning the gap. In germline, CDR1 is LNHDA, CDR2 SQIVND (reference sequence). As DNA, the CDR3 is TGTGCCAGTAGTATGAACCTTAACTATGGCTACACCTTC. Its protein product is CASSMNLNYGYTF.

This chain connects TRBV27 to TRBJ2-3, with a possible D match to TRBD1 (6 bases). CDR1 and CDR2 from the germline V gene are MNHEY and SMNVEV (reference sequence). The V gene lost 6 bases and the J gene lost 1 base, with 14 bases spanning the gap. This CDR3 has 15 amino acids. The DNA of the CDR3 is TGTGCCAGCAGCCTCTACAGGGTCGGCACAGATACGCAGTATTTT. Encoded protein: CASSLYRVGTDTQYF.

The chain couples TRBV27 to TRBJ1-5, with D unclear. Per the germline V gene, CDR1 is MNHEY and CDR2 is SMNVEV (reference sequence). The CDR3 runs to 13 residues. Trimming took 2 bases from V and 4 from J, leaving 6 bases between them. The CDR3: CASSLGRNQPQHF. DNA of the CDR3: TGTGCCAGCAGTTTAGGGAGGAATCAGCCCCAGCATTTT.

The J gene is TRBJ1-6, the V gene TRBV11-2, with a tentative D call TRBD1 (5 bases). In germline, CDR1 is SGHAT, CDR2 FQNNGV. Trimming removed 1 base from V and 7 bases from J, with 14 bases in between. The CDR3 spans 16 residues. CDR3 sequence reads: CASSLGVRGWNSPLHF. CDR3 coding DNA: TGTGCCAGCAGCTTAGGGGTACGGGGGTGGAATTCACCCCTCCACTTT.

The V call is TRBV10-3, the J call TRBJ2-3, with 11 positions matching TRBD2. The CDR3 covers 16 residues. Germline values: CDR1 ENHRY, CDR2 SYGVKD. The V segment lost 4 bases and the J segment 4 bases; nucleotides outside the gene matches: 7. The chain's CDR3 is CAISGVAGGPADTQYF. The CDR3 region has the DNA TGTGCCATCAGTGGGGTAGCGGGAGGGCCCGCAGATACGCAGTATTTT.

This chain links TRBV7-6 with TRBJ2-2, with 9 bases matching TRBD1. J was trimmed by 9 bases and V by 5 bases; bases with no gene match: 4. This CDR3 region has 13 residues. Germline V gene lookup returns CDR1 SGHVS and CDR2 FNYEAQ. CDR3 loop: CASSPGTGRELFF. CDR3 coding DNA: TGTGCCAGCAGCCCCGGGACAGGGAGGGAGCTGTTTTTT.

The rearrangement links TRBV6-5 to TRBJ1-5; D remains ambiguous. V was clipped by 2 bases and J by 1 base, with 9 bases between them. Per germline, CDR1 MNHEY and CDR2 SVGAGI. The CDR3 totals 15 residues. The CDR3 protein is CASSYGVGSNQPQHF. CDR3 sequence (DNA): TGTGCCAGCAGTTACGGGGTAGGCAGCAATCAGCCCCAGCATTTT.